Listed here are 4 T cell receptor beta chains from one sample, sequenced in a study of T cell responses to AZD1222 COVID-19 vaccine. Generated by immunoSEQ multiplex PCR, the TCRdb table keeps only in-frame clones and is missing some. The sample shows 90,000 to 150,000 clones, about 85% of them seen only once. The specimen comprised peripheral blood, sampled 28 days after the second AZD1222 dose. Receptor source: an adult who received the AZD1222 COVID-19 vaccine.

This rearrangement joins TRBV18 to TRBJ1-3, with D uncertain. Trimming left V 3 bases short and J 0 bases short, with 6 bases between. The V gene's germline CDR1 is KGHSH and CDR2 LQKENI. This CDR3 comprises 14 residues. CDR3 sequence (DNA): TGTGCCAGCTCACCTGAACGCTCTGGAAACACCATATATTTT. Translation gives CASSPERSGNTIYF.

V and J are TRBV7-2 and TRBJ1-1, with 11 bases aligning to TRBD1. Germline V gives CDR1 SGHTA, CDR2 FQGNSA. The CDR3 is made up of 15 amino acids. J lost 5 bases, V lost 5 bases, and 7 bases had no gene match. CDR3 in amino acids: CASSPFGQGATEAFF. The CDR3 DNA follows: TGTGCCAGCAGCCCGTTTGGACAGGGGGCTACTGAAGCTTTCTTT.

The chain uses TRBV11-1 and TRBJ2-7; TRBD1 matches 9 bases. From germline, CDR1 is SGHAT and CDR2 FQDESV (reference sequence). The CDR3 length is 13 residues. The trim removed 5 bases at V and 3 bases at J, leaving 2 bases unmatched. The chain's CDR3 is CASSKDRGYEQYF. In nucleotides, the CDR3 is TGTGCCAGCAGCAAGGACAGGGGCTACGAGCAGTACTTC.

CDR3 sequence (DNA): TGTGCCAGCAGTTCAGGGACAGGGCTCCGACCCCTCCACTTT. It yields the protein CASSSGTGLRPLHF. This sequence joins TRBV6-6 and TRBJ1-6, with TRBD1 matching 9 bases. Losses at the gene ends were 4 bases for V and 12 bases for J; bases not matched to a gene: 7. The CDR3 sequence is 14 residues long. CDR1 MNHNY and CDR2 SVGAGI come from the germline V gene (reference sequence).